The rows below give T cell receptor beta chains drawn from one sample of a study of vaccination and CD4 T cells after COVID-19. These receptors' antigens are unknown. A single record per CDR3 protein comes from TCRdb applying MiXCR to the PCR reads. Among approximately 21,000 distinct CDR3 sequences, around 50% were seen once, and the ten largest hold roughly 12%. Material for sequencing was cultured CD4+ T cells from blood. The origin of the receptors is a human donor with COVID-19. CDR3s include the opening cysteine and the closing phenylalanine or tryptophan. The order of the fields is V gene, D gene, clone size, J gene, CDR3 DNA, CDR3 protein. The D gene is left open where the match is weak. Size tells how often a clone was seen (once, few, many) or the class of an expanded clone, and some rows leave it out.

TRBV19	TRBD1	few	TRBJ2-5	TGTGCCAGTAGTATGGGACAGCCAGAGACCCAGTACTTC	CASSMGQPETQYF
TRBV12-3/TRBV12-4	NA	NA	TRBJ2-2	TGTGCCAGCAGTTTCATACAGGGTCCCGGGGAGCTGTTTTTT	CASSFIQGPGELFF
TRBV29-1	NA	NA	TRBJ1-2	TGCAGCGTCGGTCGGGACATCACAGGCTACACCTTC	CSVGRDITGYTF
TRBV20-1	TRBD2	NA	TRBJ2-5	TGCAGTGCTATACCTATAGCGGGGGGCCGCTTGGAGACCCAGTACTTC	CSAIPIAGGRLETQYF
TRBV5-1	TRBD1	once	TRBJ1-6	TGCGCCAGCAGCTTGATTGGGGACAGGGCTTCACCCCTCCACTTT	CASSLIGDRASPLHF
TRBV10-3	TRBD2	NA	TRBJ2-3	TGTGCCATCAGTGGGACTAGCGGTACCACAGATACGCAGTATTTT	CAISGTSGTTDTQYF
TRBV6-5	TRBD2	NA	TRBJ2-3	TGTGCCAGCAGTTACTCGGGAGGGCGGTTGGCAGATACGCAGTATTTT	CASSYSGGRLADTQYF
TRBV7-9	NA	NA	TRBJ1-2	TGTGCCAGCAGCTTACCTGTCCCAAGGGGGGCCCCATCCCACAGAGCTAACTATGGCTACACCTTC	CASSLPVPRGAPSHRANYGYTF
TRBV5-1	NA	NA	TRBJ1-1	TGCGCCAGCAGCGGAACCGGACAGAGGAACACTGAAGCTTTCTTT	CASSGTGQRNTEAFF
TRBV27	TRBD1	NA	TRBJ1-6	TGTGCCAGCAGTCCGCGACAGGGTCAGGGTTCACCCCTCCACTTT	CASSPRQGQGSPLHF
TRBV10-3	TRBD2	few	TRBJ2-3	TGTGCCATCAGTGAGTCGACTAGCGGGGGGGCAGATACGCAGTATTTT	CAISESTSGGADTQYF
TRBV5-5	TRBD2	NA	TRBJ2-3	TGTGCCAGCAGCTGGTGGGCAGGGGGCGGGACTAGCGGGGGCCGGGATACGCAGTATTTT	CASSWWAGGGTSGGRDTQYF
TRBV10-3	TRBD1	once	TRBJ2-2	TGTGCCATCAGTGTGGGCAGGGGGAAAGCGAACACCGGGGAGCTGTTTTTT	CAISVGRGKANTGELFF
TRBV28	TRBD2	NA	TRBJ2-3	TGTGCCAGCAGTTTTCCTCAGACTAGCGGGGGGCCATTCACTAGCACAGATACGCAGTATTTT	CASSFPQTSGGPFTSTDTQYF
TRBV27	NA	NA	TRBJ2-7	TGTGCCAGCGCAACGTGGAAGTTGGCGGGGGAGCAGTACTTC	CASATWKLAGEQYF
TRBV19	TRBD2	NA	TRBJ2-7	TGTGCCAGTAGTCCCCGGGGACTAGCGGGGGGCGAGCAGTACTTC	CASSPRGLAGGEQYF
TRBV5-8	TRBD1	few	TRBJ1-5	TGTGCCAGCAGCTTGTGGACAGGGTATAGCAATCAGCCCCAGCATTTT	CASSLWTGYSNQPQHF
TRBV20-1	NA	NA	TRBJ2-5	TGCAGTGCTGGGAAAAGACTAGTTCGGGAGACCCAGTACTTC	CSAGKRLVRETQYF
TRBV28	TRBD2	few	TRBJ2-2	TGTGCCAGCATCCGAACGGGGGGGCCGAACACCGGGGAGCTGTTTTTT	CASIRTGGPNTGELFF
TRBV19	NA	NA	TRBJ1-1	TGTGCCAGTAGGATTAGCAGGGCGGCTTTCTTT	CASRISRAAFF
TRBV12-3/TRBV12-4	NA	NA	TRBJ1-3	TGTGCCAGCAGTTCTAAGCCCCCGAGCTCTGGAAACACCATATATTTT	CASSSKPPSSGNTIYF
TRBV4-1	TRBD2	NA	TRBJ2-3	TGCGCCAGCAGCGAAGCCCTTAGTCGGGGAGGGGATACGCAGTATTTT	CASSEALSRGGDTQYF
TRBV24-1	NA	NA	TRBJ2-5	TGTGCCACCAGTGATTCGGGCAGGGGAGGCCAAGAGACCCAGTACTTC	CATSDSGRGGQETQYF
TRBV19	TRBD1	few	TRBJ1-6	TGTGCCAGTACCCAGCCGACAGGGTTGAATTCACCCCTCCACTTT	CASTQPTGLNSPLHF
TRBV28	NA	NA	TRBJ1-6	TGTGCCAGCAGTTTCGGTGGTTCACCCCTCCACTTT	CASSFGGSPLHF
TRBV10-1	TRBD1	NA	TRBJ1-1	TGCGCCAGCAGCCCCGAACAGGGGTTAAACACTGAAGCTTTCTTT	CASSPEQGLNTEAFF
TRBV29-1	NA	once	TRBJ1-5	TGCAGCGTTGAAGATTCGGGCCCGGGGCCCCAGCATTTT	CSVEDSGPGPQHF
TRBV24-1	NA	NA	TRBJ2-1	TGTGCCACCAGTGATTTGAGAGGCAGGGGTCAGCTCAATGAGCAGTTCTTC	CATSDLRGRGQLNEQFF